These T cell receptor beta chains were read from a single sample in a study of blood T cell repertoires in COVID-19. Sequencing was performed with immunoSEQ multiplex PCR; in TCRdb, only in-frame clones are kept and a portion is missing. The sample holds about 250,000 clones, about 89% seen once. The specimen was peripheral blood. The receptors stem from a woman aged 60-70 years who had recovered from COVID-19. The CDR3 runs from the conserved cysteine through the conserved F or W. Each record gives: CDR3 DNA, CDR3 protein, V gene, D gene, clone size, J gene. The D gene is left open where the match is weak. Only some rows state a clone size, as once, few, many or a class for expanded clones.

DNA: TGCGCCAGCAGCCAAGTGCCGCTTTGGACTAGCGGGGGCAGAGAGCAGTTCTTC; CDR3: CASSQVPLWTSGGREQFF; V: TRBV4-1; D: TRBD2; size: -; J: TRBJ2-1
DNA: TGTGCCAGCAGACAGGGGGAAATAAAAAACACCATATATTTT; CDR3: CASRQGEIKNTIYF; V: TRBV3-1/TRBV3-2; D: TRBD1; size: -; J: TRBJ1-3
DNA: TGTGCCAGCAGTTCCCCGCGACAGGGGGTCTACGAGCAGTACTTC; CDR3: CASSSPRQGVYEQYF; V: TRBV28; D: TRBD1; size: -; J: TRBJ2-7
DNA: TGCGCCAGCAGCCCTGGGCGGGGCACAGATACGCAGTATTTT; CDR3: CASSPGRGTDTQYF; V: TRBV5-1; D: -; size: -; J: TRBJ2-3
DNA: TGCGCCAGCAGCTCCTCCGGCGGCAGGGACGAGCAGTACTTC; CDR3: CASSSSGGRDEQYF; V: TRBV5-1; D: -; size: -; J: TRBJ2-7
DNA: TGTGCCAGCAGTCACAGGGGGAATAGCAATCAGCCCCAGCATTTT; CDR3: CASSHRGNSNQPQHF; V: TRBV6-6; D: TRBD1; size: -; J: TRBJ1-5
DNA: TGTGCCAGCAGCGCACGCCGGACTTTCATCGGCTCACCCCTCCACTTT; CDR3: CASSARRTFIGSPLHF; V: TRBV3-1/TRBV3-2; D: -; size: -; J: TRBJ1-6
DNA: TGTGCTAGCAGCTTAATGGGGCACCAAGAGACCCAGTACTTC; CDR3: CASSLMGHQETQYF; V: TRBV7-7; D: -; size: -; J: TRBJ2-5
DNA: TGCGCCAGCAGCTTCCAGGGCAGGGGGAGTTCACCCCTCCACTTT; CDR3: CASSFQGRGSSPLHF; V: TRBV5-1; D: TRBD1; size: once; J: TRBJ1-6
DNA: TGTGCCAGCAGCCAAGGGGGTAGGGGCGAGCAGTACTTC; CDR3: CASSQGGRGEQYF; V: TRBV14; D: -; size: -; J: TRBJ2-7
DNA: TGCAGTGCTAGGGCCCTCGAGCAGTACTTC; CDR3: CSARALEQYF; V: TRBV20-1; D: -; size: -; J: TRBJ2-7
DNA: TGTGCCAGCAGCCAACTCTCTGGGGCCAACGTCCTGACTTTC; CDR3: CASSQLSGANVLTF; V: TRBV3-1/TRBV3-2; D: -; size: -; J: TRBJ2-6
DNA: TGTGCCACCCGGGGACCTAGCGGGGGTTACACCGGGGAGCTGTTTTTT; CDR3: CATRGPSGGYTGELFF; V: TRBV10-3; D: TRBD2; size: -; J: TRBJ2-2
DNA: TGTGCCAGCAGTGTGACTAGCGGGGGGCGGGAGACCCAGTACTTC; CDR3: CASSVTSGGRETQYF; V: TRBV28; D: TRBD2; size: -; J: TRBJ2-5
DNA: TGTGCCAGCAGCTTATCGGCGGGGGGGACCTACGAGCAGTACTTC; CDR3: CASSLSAGGTYEQYF; V: TRBV7-6; D: TRBD2; size: -; J: TRBJ2-7
DNA: TGTGCCAGCAGTCCGCTCCCTGAAGGGGGCGAGCAGTACTTC; CDR3: CASSPLPEGGEQYF; V: TRBV14; D: -; size: -; J: TRBJ2-7
DNA: TGTGCCAGCAGCGCCCCCGGGACAGTGAACACCGGGGAGCTGTTTTTT; CDR3: CASSAPGTVNTGELFF; V: TRBV5-8; D: TRBD1; size: -; J: TRBJ2-2
DNA: TGTGCCAGCAGCGCCCTCCCCAGGCAGGGTAATGAAAAACTGTTTTTT; CDR3: CASSALPRQGNEKLFF; V: TRBV5-6; D: -; size: -; J: TRBJ1-4
DNA: TGTGCCAGCAGCCAAGGACAGGGGGAGTTCGGCTCCTACAATGAGCAGTTCTTC; CDR3: CASSQGQGEFGSYNEQFF; V: TRBV3-1/TRBV3-2; D: TRBD1; size: -; J: TRBJ2-1
DNA: TGTGCCAGCAGCCGCGGGACAGGGGGGAAAGAGACCCAGTACTTC; CDR3: CASSRGTGGKETQYF; V: TRBV14; D: TRBD1; size: -; J: TRBJ2-5
DNA: TGTGCCAGCTTGAGTGCAGGCTCCTACGAGCAGTACTTC; CDR3: CASLSAGSYEQYF; V: TRBV13; D: -; size: -; J: TRBJ2-7
DNA: TGTGCCAGCAACAGGGCCAATCAGCCCCAGCATTTT; CDR3: CASNRANQPQHF; V: TRBV6-5; D: -; size: -; J: TRBJ1-5
DNA: TGTGCCAGCAGCCCCGGGACAGTTTCCCCAGATACGCAGTATTTT; CDR3: CASSPGTVSPDTQYF; V: TRBV5-4; D: TRBD1; size: few; J: TRBJ2-3
DNA: TGTGCCAGTAGTATAGGGCAGGGCGCGGCAAATTCACCCCTCCACTTT; CDR3: CASSIGQGAANSPLHF; V: TRBV19; D: -; size: -; J: TRBJ1-6
DNA: TGTGCCAGCGGGGGACAGGGGGCCCGCAATGAGCAGTTCTTC; CDR3: CASGGQGARNEQFF; V: TRBV7-9; D: TRBD1; size: -; J: TRBJ2-1
DNA: TGCGCCAGCAGGGTCGGAGTAAACTATGGCTACACCTTC; CDR3: CASRVGVNYGYTF; V: TRBV5-1; D: -; size: -; J: TRBJ1-2
DNA: TGTGCCACCAGCAGAGATGGGGCCGGGACAGCCTATTCACCCCTCCACTTT; CDR3: CATSRDGAGTAYSPLHF; V: TRBV15; D: TRBD1; size: -; J: TRBJ1-6
DNA: TGTGCCAGCAGTCCACCGATTCTGCCCCTCAGGATGAACACTGAAGCTTTCTTT; CDR3: CASSPPILPLRMNTEAFF; V: TRBV6-6; D: -; size: once; J: TRBJ1-1
DNA: TGTGCCAGCAGCACACGTGCGGCAGCCACGCAGGGCACCGGGGAGCTGTTTTTT; CDR3: CASSTRAAATQGTGELFF; V: TRBV4-2; D: -; size: -; J: TRBJ2-2
DNA: TGTGCCAGCAGTGCAACTTGGGCCCTGAACACTGAAGCTTTCTTT; CDR3: CASSATWALNTEAFF; V: TRBV6-6; D: -; size: -; J: TRBJ1-1
DNA: TGTGCCAGCAGCGTAGATTGGACTAGCAGTGGAGATACGCAGTATTTT; CDR3: CASSVDWTSSGDTQYF; V: TRBV9; D: TRBD2; size: -; J: TRBJ2-3
DNA: TGTGCCAGCGGTGTGTCCGGTCTCGCTGAAGCTTTCTTT; CDR3: CASGVSGLAEAFF; V: TRBV18; D: -; size: -; J: TRBJ1-1
DNA: TGTGCCAGCAGCCAAGTCGGGACAGCCTATGGCTACACCTTC; CDR3: CASSQVGTAYGYTF; V: TRBV3-1/TRBV3-2; D: TRBD1; size: -; J: TRBJ1-2
DNA: TGTGCCAGCAGTTGGGGGACAGGGCGGACTGAAGCTTTCTTT; CDR3: CASSWGTGRTEAFF; V: TRBV6-5; D: TRBD1; size: -; J: TRBJ1-1
DNA: TGTGCCAGCAGCTCATCGGACAGGGGGCGGTCAGATACGCAGTATTTT; CDR3: CASSSSDRGRSDTQYF; V: TRBV7-2; D: TRBD1; size: -; J: TRBJ2-3
DNA: TGTGCCAGCAGCCCAGAGGGAGATTCAGCGGGGTTTGCCTACGAGCAGTACTTC; CDR3: CASSPEGDSAGFAYEQYF; V: TRBV4-2; D: TRBD2; size: -; J: TRBJ2-7
DNA: TGTGCCAGCAGACCTCCGGGACAGATTTCTGAAGCTTTCTTT; CDR3: CASRPPGQISEAFF; V: TRBV28; D: TRBD1; size: -; J: TRBJ1-1
DNA: TGTGCCAGCAGCTTAGCTCTAGCTGGAGAGACCCAGTACTTC; CDR3: CASSLALAGETQYF; V: TRBV5-6; D: -; size: -; J: TRBJ2-5
DNA: TGTGCCAGCAGTTCCCAGGGACTAGCGGGGGGGACGGGAGAGACCCAGTACTTC; CDR3: CASSSQGLAGGTGETQYF; V: TRBV27; D: TRBD2; size: -; J: TRBJ2-5
DNA: TGTGCCAGCAGCGTTAGCGGGGTCTCCTACGAGCAGTACTTC; CDR3: CASSVSGVSYEQYF; V: TRBV9; D: TRBD2; size: -; J: TRBJ2-7
DNA: TGTGCCAGCATAACTAGTGACTTTGGGGATACGCAGTATTTT; CDR3: CASITSDFGDTQYF; V: TRBV25-1; D: -; size: -; J: TRBJ2-3
DNA: TGCAGTGCCCATCGGTACGAGCAGTACTTC; CDR3: CSAHRYEQYF; V: TRBV20-1; D: -; size: -; J: TRBJ2-7
DNA: TGTGCCAGCAGCTCTTCGACAGGACCCACTGAAGCTTTCTTT; CDR3: CASSSSTGPTEAFF; V: TRBV11-3; D: -; size: -; J: TRBJ1-1
DNA: TGTGCCAGTAGTATGACTGCGGGAAACACTGAAGCTTTCTTT; CDR3: CASSMTAGNTEAFF; V: TRBV19; D: -; size: -; J: TRBJ1-1
DNA: TGTGCCAGCAGCTTAGCGCTTAGTTCTGGGGCCAACGTCCTGACTTTC; CDR3: CASSLALSSGANVLTF; V: TRBV7-2; D: -; size: -; J: TRBJ2-6
DNA: TGTGCCAGCAGCAAAGGGACTAGCAGACAAGAGACCCAGTACTTC; CDR3: CASSKGTSRQETQYF; V: TRBV7-2; D: TRBD2; size: -; J: TRBJ2-5
DNA: TGTGCCAGCAGTCGATGGACAGGGACCGGGGCCAACGTCCTGACTTTC; CDR3: CASSRWTGTGANVLTF; V: TRBV27; D: TRBD1; size: -; J: TRBJ2-6
DNA: TGCGCCAGCAGCTTGCTGGCACACTCTGGAAACACCATATATTTT; CDR3: CASSLLAHSGNTIYF; V: TRBV5-1; D: -; size: -; J: TRBJ1-3